This entry describes one T cell receptor beta chain. Its target is unknown. Primers included in the PCR were 60 Vbeta and 13 Jbeta primers. Original handling: Approximately 12 million of 65 million to 95 million unique TCR beta chains were shared, per a later count. Profiling relied on immunoSEQ multiplex PCR, and the TCRdb table lists in-frame clones only, not all of them. D and trimming were read from the DNA, whereas the V and J calls and clone size are those reported in that table. The table records some 170,000 clones, 72% of them present only once. Germline-derived CDR1 and CDR2 are SNHLY and FYNNEI. The CDR3 is made up of 13 amino acids. Trimming cost V 7 bases and J 5 bases; bases outside gene matches: 5. The sample originates from a study of cytomegalovirus exposure and HLA in healthy donors. General study results and limits: Earlier analysis yielded a pattern in which most TCR beta V segments were productive about 87% or about 30% of the time. Available immune exposure information was restricted to CMV serostatus only.

This sequence originates from a human donor in good health. Sequenced: PBMCs. The rearrangement uses TRBV2 and TRBJ2-1, with TRBD1 matching 7 bases. CDR3 DNA: TGTGCCAGCACCCCAGGACAGGACAATGAGCAGTTCTTC. Protein sequence: CASTPGQDNEQFF.